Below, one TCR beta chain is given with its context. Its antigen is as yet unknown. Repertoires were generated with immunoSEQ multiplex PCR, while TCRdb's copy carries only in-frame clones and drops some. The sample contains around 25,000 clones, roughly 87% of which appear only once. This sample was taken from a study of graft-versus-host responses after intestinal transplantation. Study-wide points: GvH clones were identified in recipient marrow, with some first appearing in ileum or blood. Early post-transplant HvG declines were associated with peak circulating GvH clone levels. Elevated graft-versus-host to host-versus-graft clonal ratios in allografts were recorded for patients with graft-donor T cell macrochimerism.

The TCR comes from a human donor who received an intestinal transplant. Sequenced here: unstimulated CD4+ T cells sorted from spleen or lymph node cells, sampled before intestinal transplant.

CDR3 sequence: CASSLTTHNEQFF. The CDR3 DNA reads TGTGCCAGCAGCTTAACTACACACAATGAGCAGTTCTTC. This chain joins TRBV7-3 and TRBJ2-1; no reliable D call. The V end was cut by 0 bases, the J end by 5 bases, with 5 bases between. This CDR3 contains 13 residues. Germline V lookup: CDR1 SGHTA, CDR2 FQGTGA. Using reference TRBV7-3 and TRBJ2-1 for the parts outside the CDR3, the full variable domain is GAGVSQTPSNKVTEKGKYVELRCDPISGHTALYWYRQSLGQGPEFLIYFQGTGAADDSGLPNDRFFAVRPEGSVSTLKIQRTERGDSAVYLCASSLTTHNEQFFGPGTRLTVL.